The clone carrying this TCR beta chain has just one count. Its target is not known. The sample comes from a study of T-cell memory formation after mild COVID-19. Overall study context: For the most part, TCR clusters were specific to one donor.

A 5'RACE reaction primed in the constant segment made cDNA libraries of TCR alpha and TCR beta, and these carried sample barcodes and UMIs. MiXCR, run by TCRdb on the 5' RACE reads, gives a single entry per CDR3 protein. Among around 320,000 distinct CDR3 sequences, around 27% were seen once, and the ten largest hold roughly 12%. The germline V gene has CDR1 SGDLS and CDR2 YYNGEE. The CDR3 spans 15 residues. The V gene lost 0 bases and the J gene lost 2 bases, with 11 bases spanning the gap. Study findings and constraints: Researchers report contracting CD4+ clones mostly in CM and EM, with CD8+ clones in EMRA. Confirmation of SARS-CoV-2 specificity was lacking for second-wave clones peaking day 37.

The receptor's source is an adult woman who had mild COVID-19 (a few samples of this study predate the infection). Cell type and time point are not known. The chain carries TRBV9 and TRBJ2-5; TRBD2 might be the D (6 bases). Material for sequencing was PBMCs or a T cell subset sorted from them (not recorded which). The chain's CDR3 is CASSVDRDLQETQYF. CDR3 in DNA: TGTGCCAGCAGCGTAGACCGGGACTTGCAAGAGACCCAGTACTTC.